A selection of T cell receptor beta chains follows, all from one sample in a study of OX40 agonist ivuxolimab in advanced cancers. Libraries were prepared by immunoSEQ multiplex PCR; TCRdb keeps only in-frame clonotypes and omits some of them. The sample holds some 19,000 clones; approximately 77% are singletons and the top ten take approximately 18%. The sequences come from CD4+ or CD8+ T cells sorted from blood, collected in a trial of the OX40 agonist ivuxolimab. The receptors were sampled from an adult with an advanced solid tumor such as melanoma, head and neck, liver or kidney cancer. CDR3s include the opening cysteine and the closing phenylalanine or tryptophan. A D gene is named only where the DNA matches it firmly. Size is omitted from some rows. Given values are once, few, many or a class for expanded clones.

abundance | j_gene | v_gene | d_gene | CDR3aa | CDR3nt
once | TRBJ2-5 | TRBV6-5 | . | CASRARRERETQYF | TGTGCCAGCAGAGCCCGCAGGGAGCGGGAGACCCAGTACTTC
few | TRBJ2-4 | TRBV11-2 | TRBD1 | CASSPEPTGLSKNIQYF | TGTGCCAGCAGCCCAGAGCCGACAGGGCTTTCCAAAAACATTCAGTACTTC
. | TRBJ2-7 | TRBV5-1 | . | CASSPSFGANYEQYF | TGCGCCAGCAGCCCGTCTTTTGGTGCTAACTACGAGCAGTACTTC
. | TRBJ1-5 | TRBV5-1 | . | CASSLGGSSNQPQHF | TGCGCCAGCAGCTTGGGGGGCAGCAGCAATCAGCCCCAGCATTTT
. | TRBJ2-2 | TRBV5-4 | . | CASSLRDVNTGELFF | TGTGCCAGCAGTCTAAGGGACGTGAACACCGGGGAGCTGTTTTTT
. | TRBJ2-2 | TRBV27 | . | CASSLEGFTGELFF | TGTGCCAGCAGTTTAGAGGGGTTCACCGGGGAGCTGTTTTTT
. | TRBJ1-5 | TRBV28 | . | CASSGTFLSNQPQHF | TGTGCCAGCAGCGGGACATTTCTTAGCAATCAGCCCCAGCATTTT
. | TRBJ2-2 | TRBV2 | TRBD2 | CASSEAGLAGLVDGELFF | TGTGCCAGCAGTGAGGCTGGGCTAGCGGGCCTCGTTGACGGGGAGCTGTTTTTT
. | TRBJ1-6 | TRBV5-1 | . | CASSARDPRLALHF | TGCGCCAGCAGCGCCCGGGACCCACGTTTGGCCCTCCACTTT
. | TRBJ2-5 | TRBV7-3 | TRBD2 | CASSLRGLEGETQYF | TGTGCCAGCAGCTTAAGGGGACTAGAGGGAGAGACCCAGTACTTC
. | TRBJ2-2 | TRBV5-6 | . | CASSLVGGTGELFF | TGTGCCAGCAGCTTGGTTGGCGGCACCGGGGAGCTGTTTTTT
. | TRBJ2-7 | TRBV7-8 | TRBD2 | CASSSKTSFEQYF | TGTGCCAGCAGCTCGAAGACTAGCTTCGAGCAGTACTTC
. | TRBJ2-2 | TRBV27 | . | CASSFGNTGELFF | TGTGCCAGCAGTTTTGGGAACACCGGGGAGCTGTTTTTT
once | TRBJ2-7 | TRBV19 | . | CASSISGYEQYF | TGTGCCAGTAGTATATCGGGGTACGAGCAGTACTTC
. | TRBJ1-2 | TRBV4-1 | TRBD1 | CASSQATGHPTF | TGCGCCAGCAGCCAAGCGACAGGGCACCCCACCTTC
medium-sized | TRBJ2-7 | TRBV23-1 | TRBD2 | CASCPGTSGTYEQYF | TGCGCCAGCTGCCCCGGGACTAGCGGGACCTACGAGCAGTACTTC
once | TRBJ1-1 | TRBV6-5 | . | CASKFNTEAFF | TGTGCCAGCAAATTTAACACTGAAGCTTTCTTT
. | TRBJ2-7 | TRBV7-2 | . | CASTQGLAGLEQYF | TGTGCCAGCACCCAGGGTCTGGCAGGGCTCGAGCAGTACTTC
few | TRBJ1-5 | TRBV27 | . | CASSFSPNSNQPQHF | TGTGCCAGCAGTTTTTCTCCCAATAGCAATCAGCCCCAGCATTTT
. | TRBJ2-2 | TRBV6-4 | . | CASSALDGELFF | TGTGCCAGCAGTGCCTTGGACGGGGAGCTGTTTTTT
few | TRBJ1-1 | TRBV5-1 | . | CASSFDRNTEAFF | TGCGCCAGCAGCTTTGACAGGAACACTGAAGCTTTCTTT
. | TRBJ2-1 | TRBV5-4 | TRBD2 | CASSSPLAGMANEQFF | TGTGCCAGCAGTTCGCCGCTAGCGGGAATGGCCAATGAGCAGTTCTTC
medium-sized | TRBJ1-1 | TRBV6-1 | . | CASSVGETEAFF | TGTGCCAGCAGTGTCGGGGAAACTGAAGCTTTCTTT
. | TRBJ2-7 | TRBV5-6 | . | CASSSPVSYEQYF | TGTGCCAGCAGCTCGCCCGTCTCCTACGAGCAGTACTTC
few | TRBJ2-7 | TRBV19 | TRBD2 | CASSMGLAGDRYF | TGTGCCAGTAGTATGGGACTAGCGGGAGATCGGTACTTC
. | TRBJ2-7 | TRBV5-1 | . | CASSLVGGLNYEQYF | TGCGCCAGCAGCTTGGTCGGGGGGCTTAACTACGAGCAGTACTTC